This TCR beta chain was obtained from a study of blood T cells in healthy people across ages. Notes on the study in general: Higher naive T cell percentage went strongly together with higher TCR beta diversity.

Using a J-beta primer mix together with a sample-barcoded 5' primer, a second PCR was run for roughly 7 to 11 cycles. MiXCR, applied by TCRdb to the 5' RACE reads, yields one record per CDR3 protein. Of around 1,500,000 distinct CDR3 sequences in the sample, approximately 30% were seen once. A word on this clonotype: The antigen is undetermined.

Germline values: CDR1 PRHDT, CDR2 FYEKMQ (reference sequence). The CDR3 covers 15 residues. The source of this sequence is a woman aged 25 to 39 in good health. Sequencing was carried out using blood. V gene TRBV13 combines with J gene TRBJ2-1; TRBD1 matches 7 bases. The J call is doubtful: the DNA matches TRBJ2-7 better. In nucleotides, the CDR3 is TGTGCCAGCAGCTTAGGAGGGACAGACTACAATGAGCAGTACTTC. Translating gives CASSLGGTDYNEQYF.